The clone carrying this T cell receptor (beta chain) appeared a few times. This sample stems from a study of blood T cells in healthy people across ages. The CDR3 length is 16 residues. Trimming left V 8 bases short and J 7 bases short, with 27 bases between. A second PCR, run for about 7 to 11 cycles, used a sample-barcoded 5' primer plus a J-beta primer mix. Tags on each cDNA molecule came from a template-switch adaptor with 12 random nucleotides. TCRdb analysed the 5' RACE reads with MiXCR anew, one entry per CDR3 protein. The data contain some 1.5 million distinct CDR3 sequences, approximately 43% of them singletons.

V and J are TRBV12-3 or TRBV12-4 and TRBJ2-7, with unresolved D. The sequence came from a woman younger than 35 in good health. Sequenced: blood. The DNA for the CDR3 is TGTGCCAGCTTACAACCCTCGGGCATGGGATTCAATGAGCAGTACTTC. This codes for CASLQPSGMGFNEQYF.